This T cell receptor beta chain was obtained from a study of T cell changes during pregnancy in multiple sclerosis. The data were produced by immunoSEQ multiplex PCR, yet TCRdb's version contains in-frame clones alone and is incomplete. This table has about 68,000 clones, 75% to 95% appearing once. The CDR3 spans 14 residues. Germline assignment: CDR1 MNHEY and CDR2 SMNVEV (reference sequence). V gave up 2 bases and J gave up 3 bases, with 8 bases separating them. Sequences were derived from peripheral blood, sampled in the second trimester of pregnancy. The chain uses TRBV27 and TRBJ1-3, with D possibly TRBD1 on 5 matching bases. This clonotype originated in a female donor with multiple sclerosis, enrolled in a pregnancy study. In DNA, the CDR3 is TGTGCCAGCAGTTTAGCTGACAGTGGAAACACCATATATTTT. Translated: CASSLADSGNTIYF.